Listed here are 8 T cell receptor beta chains from one sample, sequenced in a study of control samples from healthy donors and cancer patients. TCRdb's table, derived via immunoSEQ multiplex PCR, lists solely in-frame clones and lacks some. The sample holds 150,000 to 200,000 clones, around nine tenths seen once. Sequencing was done on a sample of blood. Every receptor here comes from a woman aged 30 to 39 in good health.

The chain uses TRBV7-8 and TRBJ2-7; D might be TRBD1 (6 bases). CDR1 and CDR2 from the germline V gene are SGHVS and FQNEAQ. CDR3 length: 13 amino acids. Trimming cost V 1 base and J 3 bases, with 7 bases left between them. Here the CDR3 DNA reads TGTGCCAGCAGCTTAGGGACAGTCTACGAGCAGTACGTC. This encodes CASSLGTVYEQYV.

There are a few counts of this clone. The chain carries TRBV9 and TRBJ2-1; 8 bases match TRBD1. The germline CDR1 and CDR2 sequences are SGDLS and YYNGEE. J was trimmed by 6 bases and V by 3 bases; bases with no gene match: 8. CDR3 length equals 15 residues. The CDR3 loop is CASSARTGLSNEQFF. DNA of the CDR3: TGTGCCAGCAGCGCCCGGACAGGGCTCTCCAATGAGCAGTTCTTC.

This sequence joins TRBV9 and TRBJ2-3, with D hard to call. CDR1 and CDR2 (germline): SGDLS, YYNGEE. With 3 bases removed from V and 4 bases from J, the gap between germline ends came to 12 bases. This CDR3 region has 14 residues. CDR3 in amino acids: CASSALRGADTQYF. The CDR3 DNA reads TGTGCCAGCAGCGCGTTGCGAGGCGCAGATACGCAGTATTTT.

This clone has just a few counts. The gene calls are TRBV5-6 and TRBJ2-7; TRBD1 is a possible D gene (7 bases). Deletions cut 4 bases from V and 3 bases from J, with 14 bases between. The CDR3 contains 14 residues. The germline V gene has CDR1 SGHDT and CDR2 YYEEEE. CDR3 residues: CASSRGNRGYEQYF. For the CDR3, the DNA is TGTGCCAGCAGCCGGGGGAACAGGGGCTACGAGCAGTACTTC.

This clone was seen once. The chain links TRBV18 to TRBJ2-1; D not certain. V was clipped by 5 bases and J by 9 bases, with 11 bases between them. This CDR3 contains 12 residues. In germline, CDR1 is KGHSH, CDR2 LQKENI. Written as DNA, the CDR3 is TGTGCCAGCTCATCCCAGGAGTCTGAGCAGTTCTTC. It encodes CASSSQESEQFF.

The V gene is TRBV5-5, the J gene TRBJ1-2; weak D call: TRBD1 (5 bases). Trimming removed 4 bases from V and 6 bases from J, with 13 bases in between. Germline assignment: CDR1 SGHKS and CDR2 YYEKEE (reference sequence). The CDR3 extends over 13 amino acids. CDR3 residues: CASSLTPGNGYTF. CDR3 DNA: TGTGCCAGCAGCCTCACTCCAGGGAATGGCTACACCTTC.

This clone was seen just once. The rearrangement links TRBV5-6 to TRBJ2-3, with D possibly TRBD1 on 5 matching bases. Trimming stripped 6 bases from V and 6 bases from J, with 11 bases between. CDR1 is SGHDT, CDR2 YYEEEE, per germline. This CDR3 spans 12 amino acids. The CDR3 reads CASNEWGDTQYF. CDR3 DNA: TGTGCCAGCAATGAGTGGGGCGATACGCAGTATTTT.

This clone was counted a few times. The chain recombines TRBV5-5 with TRBJ1-5; no definite D call. The V end lost 2 bases, the J end lost 7 bases, and 13 bases lay between the germline ends. Germline-derived CDR1 and CDR2 are SGHKS and YYEKEE (reference sequence). The CDR3 consists of 14 residues. CDR3 sequence (DNA): TGTGCCAGCAGCTTTGACCCTCTCCGGCAGCCCCAGCATTTT. It is translated as CASSFDPLRQPQHF.